This paragraph covers one T cell receptor (beta chain) sequence. At the DNA level, this CDR3 is encoded by other sequences in the same sample as well. These data belong to a study of blood T cell repertoires in COVID-19. Study-wide background: The analysed material was cDNA or gDNA that came from T cells, B-cell-depleted T cells, or PBMCs.

With 2 bases removed from V and 2 bases from J, the gap between germline ends came to 7 bases. CDR1 LGHDT and CDR2 YNNKEL come from the germline V gene (reference sequence). The CDR3 is 14 residues long. The protocol was immunoSEQ multiplex PCR, while the TCRdb copy is restricted to in-frame clones and leaves out a portion. Among approximately 500,000 clones listed, roughly 89% were seen once. Sequences were obtained from peripheral blood. The rearrangement joins TRBV3-1 (or the pseudogene TRBV3-2) to TRBJ1-5; D uncertain. The sequence came from a man between 18 and 29 years old with COVID-19, enrolled during active disease. CDR3 sequence (DNA): TGTGCCAGCAGCCAATCCGGAGGCAATCAGCCCCAGCATTTT. It is translated as CASSQSGGNQPQHF.